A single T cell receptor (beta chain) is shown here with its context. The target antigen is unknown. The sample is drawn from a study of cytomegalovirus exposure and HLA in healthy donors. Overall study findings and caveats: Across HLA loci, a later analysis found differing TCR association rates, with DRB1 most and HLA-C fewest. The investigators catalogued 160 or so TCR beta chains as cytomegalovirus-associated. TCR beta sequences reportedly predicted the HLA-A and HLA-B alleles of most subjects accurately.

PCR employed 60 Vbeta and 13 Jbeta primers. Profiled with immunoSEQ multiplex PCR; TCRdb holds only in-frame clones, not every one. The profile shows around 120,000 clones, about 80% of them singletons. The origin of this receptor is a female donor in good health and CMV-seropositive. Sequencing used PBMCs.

CDR3: CASSFQGNTEAFF. DNA of the CDR3: TGTGCCAGCAGCTTCCAGGGAAACACTGAAGCTTTCTTT. The rearrangement links TRBV7-3 to TRBJ1-1, with a weak D call TRBD1 (5 bases). Trimming removed 3 bases at V and 2 bases at J, with 7 bases between. In germline, CDR1 is SGHTA, CDR2 FQGTGA. The CDR3 covers 13 residues.